Listed below are T cell receptor beta chains from one sample, sequenced in a study of cytomegalovirus exposure and HLA in healthy donors. Profiling relied on immunoSEQ multiplex PCR, and the TCRdb table lists in-frame clones only, not all of them. The sample records some 200,000 clones, under 80% being singletons. Sample: PBMCs. All receptors come from a female donor in good health and CMV-seronegative. Both conserved end residues are part of each CDR3. The D gene is left open where the match is weak. Size values are once, few and many counts, or a class for expanded clones, and some rows have none.

TRBD1	TRBV28	NA	TRBJ2-5	CASSFPLDPGQGRETQYF	TGTGCCAGCAGTTTTCCCCTAGATCCGGGACAGGGCCGGGAGACCCAGTACTTC
NA	TRBV28	NA	TRBJ2-5	CASSHGVAETQYF	TGTGCCAGCAGTCACGGGGTGGCCGAGACCCAGTACTTC
TRBD2	TRBV25-1	NA	TRBJ2-1	CASSDASGVYNEQFF	TGTGCCAGCAGTGATGCTAGCGGGGTCTACAATGAGCAGTTCTTC
NA	TRBV5-1	once	TRBJ2-7	CASSLISRGSYEQYF	TGCGCCAGCAGCTTAATCTCACGGGGGTCCTACGAGCAGTACTTC
NA	TRBV9	NA	TRBJ1-6	CASSERGSYNSPLHF	TGTGCCAGCAGCGAAAGGGGTTCCTATAATTCACCCCTCCACTTT
NA	TRBV5-6	NA	TRBJ2-7	CASSLFDRLTYEQYF	TGTGCCAGCAGCCTATTCGACAGGTTGACCTACGAGCAGTACTTC
TRBD1	TRBV18	once	TRBJ1-4	CASSPQGGDVSNEKLFF	TGTGCCAGCTCACCACAAGGGGGCGATGTCTCGAATGAAAAACTGTTTTTT
TRBD2	TRBV19	NA	TRBJ2-3	CASSGLAGAPGDTQYF	TGTGCCAGTTCCGGACTAGCGGGAGCCCCTGGGGATACGCAGTATTTT
TRBD1	TRBV2	NA	TRBJ2-7	CASSVGQTYEQYF	TGTGCCAGCAGTGTGGGACAGACCTACGAGCAGTACTTC
TRBD2	TRBV7-6	NA	TRBJ2-1	CASSNSWGGSYNEQFF	TGTGCCAGCAGCAACTCCTGGGGGGGCTCCTACAATGAGCAGTTCTTC
TRBD2	TRBV11-2	NA	TRBJ2-5	CASSRLAGAKETQYF	TGTGCCAGCAGCCGGCTAGCGGGGGCAAAAGAGACCCAGTACTTC
NA	TRBV5-1	NA	TRBJ2-7	CASSVELADEQYF	TGCGCCAGCAGCGTAGAGTTAGCGGACGAGCAGTACTTC
TRBD1	TRBV4-1	NA	TRBJ2-7	CASSPTGAQRYEQYF	TGCGCCAGCAGCCCGACAGGGGCTCAGAGGTACGAGCAGTACTTC
NA	TRBV30	NA	TRBJ1-3	CAWRVGPGNTIYF	TGTGCCTGGAGGGTCGGTCCTGGAAACACCATATATTTT
NA	TRBV28	NA	TRBJ2-5	CASSLVGRGRETQYF	TGTGCCAGCAGTTTAGTCGGGAGAGGACGGGAGACCCAGTACTTC
TRBD2	TRBV7-2	once	TRBJ2-5	CASSPRLAAGETQYF	TGTGCCAGCAGCCCTCGACTAGCGGCGGGGGAGACCCAGTACTTC
TRBD1	TRBV2	few	TRBJ1-2	CARSGTALYGYTF	TGTGCCAGATCGGGGACAGCTTTGTATGGCTACACCTTC
TRBD1	TRBV27	NA	TRBJ1-4	CASIVRGRISEKLFF	TGTGCCAGCATAGTCAGGGGGCGAATAAGTGAAAAACTGTTTTTT
NA	TRBV30	NA	TRBJ1-5	CAWGSEYQPQHF	TGTGCCTGGGGGTCGGAGTATCAGCCCCAGCATTTT
TRBD2	TRBV7-2	NA	TRBJ2-3	CASSLEWWRGASTDTQYF	TGTGCCAGCAGCTTAGAGTGGTGGCGGGGGGCTAGCACAGATACGCAGTATTTT
NA	TRBV5-1	NA	TRBJ2-1	CASSSAYDNNEQFF	TGCGCCAGCAGCTCGGCGTATGACAACAATGAGCAGTTCTTC
NA	TRBV6-6	few	TRBJ1-1	CASSYGESTEAFF	TGTGCCAGCAGTTACGGGGAGAGTACTGAAGCTTTCTTT
NA	TRBV6-5	NA	TRBJ1-2	CATGDSPNYGYTF	TGTGCCACCGGAGACAGTCCTAACTATGGCTACACCTTC
TRBD1	TRBV5-1	NA	TRBJ1-5	CASSQGTDQPQHF	TGCGCCAGCAGCCAGGGGACAGATCAGCCCCAGCATTTT